The text below deals with one T cell receptor beta chain. The study drew participants aged roughly 18 to 95 years from under 30 US areas. All recovered Cohort 3 donors got two negative PCRs, got clearance, or saw symptom resolution. The sample comes from a study of blood T cell repertoires in COVID-19. Study information: The analysed material was cDNA or gDNA that came from T cells, B-cell-depleted T cells, or PBMCs.

The length of the CDR3 is 13 residues. Germline loops: CDR1 SGHDT, CDR2 YYEEEE. Trimming removed 5 bases at V and 7 bases at J, with 12 bases between. How the authors handled the data: Counts of nucleated cells, estimated from reference gene primer amplification, were obtained. Method: immunoSEQ multiplex PCR; TCRdb's copy keeps in-frame clones and lacks some. V and J calls and clone size are given by that table; D and trimming were obtained from the DNA. This sample has roughly 250,000 clones, with 70% to 90% found just once. The origin of this receptor is a woman aged 25 to 39 who had recovered from COVID-19. The chain combines TRBV5-6 with TRBJ1-4; D may be TRBD1 (6 bases). Sample: PBMCs or T cells enriched from blood (not recorded which). The CDR3 is CASRNRVGEKLFF. In nucleotides, the CDR3 is TGTGCCAGCAGGAACAGGGTTGGTGAAAAACTGTTTTTT.